This is a list of T cell receptor beta chains from one sample in a study of cytomegalovirus exposure and HLA in healthy donors. The method was immunoSEQ multiplex PCR; TCRdb's version includes in-frame clones alone and lacks a portion of them. This repertoire shows 150,000 or so clones, over 60% found once; its top ten account for approximately 1.5%. Source material: PBMCs. The origin of the receptors is a girl aged 10-17 years in good health and CMV-seronegative. CDR3s include the opening cysteine and the closing phenylalanine or tryptophan. A D gene is named only where the DNA matches it firmly. Size is omitted from some rows. Given values are once, few, many or a class for expanded clones.

D gene: TRBD2; J gene: TRBJ2-1; V gene: TRBV4-2; clone size: .; CDR3 DNA: TGTGCCAGCAGCCAAGACGGAACTAGCGGGGGGAACAATGAGCAGTTCTTC; CDR3 protein: CASSQDGTSGGNNEQFF
D gene: TRBD1; J gene: TRBJ1-1; V gene: TRBV4-2; clone size: .; CDR3 DNA: TGTGCCAGCAGCCTATCACAGGGGGACACTGAAGCTTTCTTT; CDR3 protein: CASSLSQGDTEAFF
D gene: .; J gene: TRBJ1-1; V gene: TRBV28; clone size: .; CDR3 DNA: TGTGCCAGCATCATTCGCCAGACAGAGGAAGCTTTCTTT; CDR3 protein: CASIIRQTEEAFF
D gene: TRBD2; J gene: TRBJ2-5; V gene: TRBV7-7; clone size: .; CDR3 DNA: TGTGCCAGCACCCTAGCGGGGGGTCAAGAGACCCAGTACTTC; CDR3 protein: CASTLAGGQETQYF
D gene: .; J gene: TRBJ2-5; V gene: TRBV18; clone size: .; CDR3 DNA: TGTGCCAGCTCTACTATACACACAGGGAAAGAGACCCAGTACTTC; CDR3 protein: CASSTIHTGKETQYF
D gene: .; J gene: TRBJ2-1; V gene: TRBV5-1; clone size: .; CDR3 DNA: TGCGCCAGCAGCTTGGTGGCTAGCGACTCCTACAATGAGCAGTTCTTC; CDR3 protein: CASSLVASDSYNEQFF
D gene: TRBD1; J gene: TRBJ1-1; V gene: TRBV7-9; clone size: .; CDR3 DNA: TGTGCCAGCAGCTTAGCGGGACAGGGGCGGTTTTTCGGCACTGAAGCTTTCTTT; CDR3 protein: CASSLAGQGRFFGTEAFF
D gene: .; J gene: TRBJ1-3; V gene: TRBV6-1; clone size: .; CDR3 DNA: TGTGCCAGCAGTCCACTGCGGGTTGGAAACACCATATATTTT; CDR3 protein: CASSPLRVGNTIYF
D gene: .; J gene: TRBJ2-6; V gene: TRBV5-4; clone size: .; CDR3 DNA: TGTGCCAGCAGCTTGGCCTGGAGCACCCCCTCTGGGGCCAACGTCCTGACTTTC; CDR3 protein: CASSLAWSTPSGANVLTF
D gene: TRBD1; J gene: TRBJ1-1; V gene: TRBV6-4; clone size: .; CDR3 DNA: TGTGCCAGCAAAAAAGGGACAGGGCAGGCCACTGAAGCTTTCTTT; CDR3 protein: CASKKGTGQATEAFF
D gene: .; J gene: TRBJ2-7; V gene: TRBV7-9; clone size: .; CDR3 DNA: TGTGCCAGCAGCTGGGGAGAACAGGGAAACGAGCAGTACTTC; CDR3 protein: CASSWGEQGNEQYF
D gene: .; J gene: TRBJ1-1; V gene: TRBV11-3; clone size: .; CDR3 DNA: TGTGCCAGCAGCCCTACGACACCCGGCGCTGAAGCTTTCTTT; CDR3 protein: CASSPTTPGAEAFF
D gene: .; J gene: TRBJ1-2; V gene: TRBV27; clone size: .; CDR3 DNA: TGTGCCAGCAGTTTAGGTGGGAGGAGGGACGGCTACACCTTC; CDR3 protein: CASSLGGRRDGYTF
D gene: .; J gene: TRBJ1-6; V gene: TRBV27; clone size: .; CDR3 DNA: TGTGCCAGCAGTTCAGGATACGGACAAGGCTATAATTCACCCCTCCACTTT; CDR3 protein: CASSSGYGQGYNSPLHF
D gene: TRBD1; J gene: TRBJ2-7; V gene: TRBV2; clone size: .; CDR3 DNA: TGTGCCAGCATCCCCCGGACAGGGCGGGGCGAGCAGTACTTC; CDR3 protein: CASIPRTGRGEQYF
D gene: TRBD2; J gene: TRBJ2-3; V gene: TRBV15; clone size: .; CDR3 DNA: TGTGCCACCAGCAGAGATCGGGGGAATGTAGCGGGGGGGAGCACAGATACGCAGTATTTT; CDR3 protein: CATSRDRGNVAGGSTDTQYF
D gene: .; J gene: TRBJ2-7; V gene: TRBV4-1; clone size: .; CDR3 DNA: TGCGCCAGCAGCCAAGAAGGAATAGCAGGGTTCGGGGAGCAGTACTTC; CDR3 protein: CASSQEGIAGFGEQYF
D gene: .; J gene: TRBJ1-3; V gene: TRBV12-5; clone size: .; CDR3 DNA: TGTGCTAGTGCCAGCGGGAACTCTGGAAACACCATATATTTT; CDR3 protein: CASASGNSGNTIYF
D gene: TRBD1; J gene: TRBJ2-5; V gene: TRBV30; clone size: .; CDR3 DNA: TGTGCCTGGAGTGTATATGGAGGGACAGGAACGAAGACCCAGTACTTC; CDR3 protein: CAWSVYGGTGTKTQYF
D gene: .; J gene: TRBJ1-2; V gene: TRBV2; clone size: .; CDR3 DNA: TGTGCCAGCAGATCGGGGGAAGGGAACTATGGCTACACCTTC; CDR3 protein: CASRSGEGNYGYTF
D gene: TRBD1; J gene: TRBJ1-5; V gene: TRBV29-1; clone size: .; CDR3 DNA: TGCAGCGTGAAGACAGGGAATCAGCCCCAGCATTTT; CDR3 protein: CSVKTGNQPQHF
D gene: TRBD1; J gene: TRBJ2-6; V gene: TRBV18; clone size: .; CDR3 DNA: TGTGCCAGCTCACTGGGACAGGGGGCGCTTACTGGGGCCAACGTCCTGACTTTC; CDR3 protein: CASSLGQGALTGANVLTF
D gene: TRBD1; J gene: TRBJ1-5; V gene: TRBV5-6; clone size: .; CDR3 DNA: TGTGCCAGCAGCTTCGGCACAGGGGGCGTCGGGATCAATCAGCCCCAGCATTTT; CDR3 protein: CASSFGTGGVGINQPQHF
D gene: .; J gene: TRBJ2-7; V gene: TRBV19; clone size: .; CDR3 DNA: TGTGCCAGTAGTTTTTTGGGACAACCCTACGAGCAGTACTTC; CDR3 protein: CASSFLGQPYEQYF
D gene: .; J gene: TRBJ2-5; V gene: TRBV27; clone size: .; CDR3 DNA: TGTGCCAGCAGTCCCCCGGGCGGGGCCGTTAAGGGGGAGACCCAGTACTTC; CDR3 protein: CASSPPGGAVKGETQYF
D gene: .; J gene: TRBJ1-2; V gene: TRBV27; clone size: .; CDR3 DNA: TGTGCCAGCAGTTTGCGGGGGGCGGATGGCTACACCTTC; CDR3 protein: CASSLRGADGYTF
D gene: TRBD1; J gene: TRBJ2-2; V gene: TRBV18; clone size: few; CDR3 DNA: TGTGCCAGCTCACCTCGGACAGGAAACACCGGGGAGCTGTTTTTT; CDR3 protein: CASSPRTGNTGELFF
D gene: .; J gene: TRBJ1-4; V gene: TRBV30; clone size: .; CDR3 DNA: TGTGCCTGGAGTACCGGACAGATAAATGAAAAACTGTTTTTT; CDR3 protein: CAWSTGQINEKLFF